Listed here are 4 T cell receptor beta chains from one sample, sequenced in a study of T cell changes during pregnancy in multiple sclerosis. The data were produced by immunoSEQ multiplex PCR, yet TCRdb's version contains in-frame clones alone and is incomplete. The data show 50,000 or so clones, with roughly nine tenths seen just once and approximately 0.45% held by the top ten. The material was CD4+ T cells from peripheral blood mononuclear cells, obtained after pregnancy. The receptors were gathered from a female donor in good health, enrolled as a control in a pregnancy study.

This clone was seen only a few times. CDR3 DNA sequence: TGCGCCAGCAGCTTGGGATTGCAGGGGGCAGCACCCCTCCACTTT. Translating gives CASSLGLQGAAPLHF. This sequence joins TRBV5-1 and TRBJ1-6; 8 nucleotides agree with TRBD1. Germline CDR1 and CDR2: SGHRS and YFSETQ. The CDR3 sequence is 15 residues long. V lost 0 bases, J lost 11 bases, and 7 bases stayed unmatched.

The chain couples TRBV15 to TRBJ2-7; 8 bases align to TRBD1. Looked up from germline, CDR1 is LNHNV and CDR2 is YYDKDF (reference sequence). This CDR3 is built from 14 residues. V lost 5 bases to trimming and J lost 1 base; unmatched junction nucleotides: 4. The CDR3, as DNA: TGTGCCACCAGCGGAAGGACAGGGTCCTACGAGCAGTACTTC. It encodes CATSGRTGSYEQYF.

The V gene is TRBV29-1, the J gene TRBJ1-2; D not resolved. Looked up from germline, CDR1 is SQVTM and CDR2 is ANQGSEA. The CDR3 runs 11 residues. V shed 4 bases and J shed 3 bases, with 6 bases lying between them. The CDR3 spells CSVGEDYGYTF. The DNA of the CDR3 is TGCAGCGTTGGGGAGGACTATGGCTACACCTTC.

V usage is TRBV30 and J usage is TRBJ2-1, with 12 bases that match TRBD2. Trimming at V came to 0 bases and at J to 8 bases, leaving 17 bases not matched to a gene. Germline CDR1 and CDR2: GTSNPN and SVGIG (reference sequence). The CDR3 has 19 amino acids. Written as DNA, the CDR3 is TGTGCCTGGAGTGTAAAGGGATTACTAGCGGGGGGACCTAGAGATGAGCAGTTCTTC. Protein sequence: CAWSVKGLLAGGPRDEQFF.